The 2 T cell receptor beta chains reported below all come from one sample, sequenced in a study of metastatic and nonmetastatic thyroid tumors. Nobody among the patients had been given any treatment before thyroid surgery. TCRdb redid the clone calls on the PCR reads using MiXCR. The sample lists 15,000 to 20,000 clones, 22% occurring once. Material: adjacent normal tissue. All receptors derive from a female donor with papillary thyroid cancer or a benign thyroid nodule (not recorded which). Some clones in this sample may be carry-over from other donors' samples.

This clone came up a few times. CDR3 loop: CASSLGTVYGYTF. In nucleotides, the CDR3 is TGTGCCAGCAGCCTCGGGACAGTCTATGGCTACACCTTC. This chain links TRBV11-2 with TRBJ1-2, with TRBD1 matching over 7 bases. The CDR3 covers 13 residues. Germline V gene lookup returns CDR1 SGHAT and CDR2 FQNNGV. J gave up 4 bases and V 5 bases, and 4 bases lay outside the gene matches.

This clone was seen a few times. V is TRBV29-1 and J is TRBJ1-2; D is undetermined. The CDR3 spans 12 residues. V was trimmed by 4 bases and J by 4 bases, leaving 10 bases between them. CDR1 and CDR2 (germline): SQVTM, ANQGSEA. DNA for the CDR3: TGCAGCGTTGCTGCCGGATTCTATGGCTACACCTTC. It is translated as CSVAAGFYGYTF.